What follows describes a single T cell receptor beta chain. Its antigen is as yet unknown. The data belong to a study of graft-versus-host responses after intestinal transplantation. The overall study: Recipients had multivisceral, liver-intestinal, or isolated intestinal transplants. All of the recipients had induction that used anti-thymocyte globulin, then tacrolimus and steroids for roughly three years.

Trimming cost V 2 bases and J 6 bases, with 14 bases left between them. CDR3 size: 15 residues. Germline CDR1 and CDR2: SGHTA and FQGNSA. Study findings and constraints: Within the allografts of patients who had graft-donor T cell macrochimerism, graft-versus-host to host-versus-graft clonal ratios were high.

Assay used: immunoSEQ multiplex PCR; TCRdb lists only in-frame clones, some missing. The sample includes 100,000 to 110,000 clones, roughly 87% seen only once; the top ten take roughly 0.97%. The receptor was isolated from a human donor who was the organ donor for an intestinal transplant. The chain uses TRBV7-2 and TRBJ1-5, with a weak D call TRBD1 (5 bases). This sample comprised unstimulated CD4+ T cells sorted from spleen or lymph node cells, obtained before transplant. CDR3 bases: TGTGCCAGCAGCTTAAGGCAGGGTGGTAGTCAGCCCCAGCATTTT. Translating it yields CASSLRQGGSQPQHF.